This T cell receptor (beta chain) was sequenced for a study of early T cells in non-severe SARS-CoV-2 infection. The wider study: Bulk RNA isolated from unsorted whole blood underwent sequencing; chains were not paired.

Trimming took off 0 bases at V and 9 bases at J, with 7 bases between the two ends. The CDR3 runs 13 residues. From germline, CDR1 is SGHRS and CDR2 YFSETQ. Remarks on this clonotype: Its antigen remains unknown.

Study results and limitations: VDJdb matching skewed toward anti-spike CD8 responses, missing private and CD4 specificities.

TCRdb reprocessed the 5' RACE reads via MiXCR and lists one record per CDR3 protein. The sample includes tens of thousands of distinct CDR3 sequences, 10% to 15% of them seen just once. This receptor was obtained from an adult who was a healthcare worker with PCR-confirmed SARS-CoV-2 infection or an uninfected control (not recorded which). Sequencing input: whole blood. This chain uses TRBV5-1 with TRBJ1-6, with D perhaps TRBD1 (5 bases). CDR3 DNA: TGCGCCAGCAGCTTGGGGGGGAGTTCACCCCTCCACTTT. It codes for CASSLGGSSPLHF.